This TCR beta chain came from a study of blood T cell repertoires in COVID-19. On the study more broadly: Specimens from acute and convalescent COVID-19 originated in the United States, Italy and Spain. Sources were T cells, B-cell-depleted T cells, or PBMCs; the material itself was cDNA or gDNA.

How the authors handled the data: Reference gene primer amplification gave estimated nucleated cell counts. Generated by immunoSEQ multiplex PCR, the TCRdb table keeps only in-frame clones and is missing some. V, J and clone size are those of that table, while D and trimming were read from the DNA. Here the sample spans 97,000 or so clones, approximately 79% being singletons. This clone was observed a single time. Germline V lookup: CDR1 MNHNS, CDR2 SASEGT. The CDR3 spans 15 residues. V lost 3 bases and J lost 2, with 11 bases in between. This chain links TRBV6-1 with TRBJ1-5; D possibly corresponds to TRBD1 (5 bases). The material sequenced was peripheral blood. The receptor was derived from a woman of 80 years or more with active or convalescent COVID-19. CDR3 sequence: CASSDPQVGNQPQHF. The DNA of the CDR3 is TGTGCCAGCAGTGACCCACAGGTCGGCAATCAGCCCCAGCATTTT.